The clone carrying this T cell receptor (beta chain) was detected many times. Each cDNA got a UMI-containing oligo ligated at its 3' end. An equimolar mix of RC1.1 and RC1.2 primed the beta chain across TRBC1 and TRBC2. TCRdb redid the calling of the UMI-ligation and nested PCR reads with MiXCR, one entry per CDR3 protein. The table has about 33,000 distinct CDR3 sequences, about 9.4% seen once; the top ten hold about 9.6%. The record originates from a study of quantifying T cell responses using KT2 cells. Study at large: TCR alpha and beta constant-region primers primed reverse transcription of RNA. The T4 ligation step was estimated to exceed 8% efficiency under optimum conditions.

The CDR3 length is 13 residues. Per the germline V gene, CDR1 is LGHNA and CDR2 is YNFKEQ. Trimming took 5 bases from V and 3 from J, leaving 7 bases between them. What was sequenced was PBMCs spiked with cells of the T cell clone KT2. The chain is built from TRBV4-2 and TRBJ2-2; perhaps TRBD1 as D (6 bases). The TCR comes from a human donor. The CDR3 is CASSSGDTGELFF. The CDR3 coding sequence is TGTGCCAGCAGCTCAGGGGACACCGGGGAGCTGTTTTTT.